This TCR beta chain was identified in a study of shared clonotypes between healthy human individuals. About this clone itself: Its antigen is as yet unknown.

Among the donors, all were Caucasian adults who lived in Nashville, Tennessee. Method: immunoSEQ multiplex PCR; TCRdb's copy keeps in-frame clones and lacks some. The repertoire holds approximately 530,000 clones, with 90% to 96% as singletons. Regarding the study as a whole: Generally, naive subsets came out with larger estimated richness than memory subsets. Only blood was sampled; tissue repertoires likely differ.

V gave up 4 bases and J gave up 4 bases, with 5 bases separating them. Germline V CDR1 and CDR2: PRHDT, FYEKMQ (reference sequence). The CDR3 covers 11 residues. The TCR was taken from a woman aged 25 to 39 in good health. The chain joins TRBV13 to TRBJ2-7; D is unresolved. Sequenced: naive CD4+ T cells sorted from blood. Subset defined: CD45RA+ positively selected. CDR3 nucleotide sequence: TGTGCCAGCAGCTACCAGTACGAGCAGTACTTC. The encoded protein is CASSYQYEQYF.